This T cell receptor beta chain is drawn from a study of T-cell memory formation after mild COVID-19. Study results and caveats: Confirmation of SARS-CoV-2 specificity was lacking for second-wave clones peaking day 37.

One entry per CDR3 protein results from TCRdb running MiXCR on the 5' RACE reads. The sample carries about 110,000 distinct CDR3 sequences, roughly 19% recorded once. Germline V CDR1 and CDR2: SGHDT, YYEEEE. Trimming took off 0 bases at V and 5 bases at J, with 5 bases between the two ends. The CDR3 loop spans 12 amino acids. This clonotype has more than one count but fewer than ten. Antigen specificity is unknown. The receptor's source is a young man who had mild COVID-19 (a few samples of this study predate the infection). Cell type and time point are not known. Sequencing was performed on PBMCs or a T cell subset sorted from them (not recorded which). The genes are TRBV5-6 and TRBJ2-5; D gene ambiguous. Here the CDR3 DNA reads TGTGCCAGCAGCTTGGGACCGGAGACCCAGTACTTC. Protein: CASSLGPETQYF.